The rows below give T cell receptor beta chains drawn from one sample of a study of T-cell reconstitution after alpha-beta-depleted transplantation in children. TCRdb reprocessed the PCR reads with MiXCR, giving one entry per CDR3 protein. The sample contains just under 550,000 distinct CDR3 sequences, 15% to 20% of which appear only once. Material: PBMCs from the stem cell graft donor, obtained from the stem cell graft. These receptors were collected from a human donor who donated a stem cell graft to a child with acute lymphoblastic leukemia. The CDR3 runs from the conserved cysteine through the conserved F or W. The order of the fields is CDR3 protein, CDR3 DNA, clone size, D gene, J gene, CDR3 length, V gene. A D gene is named only where the DNA matches it firmly. Expanded clones are given a class, and other clones once, few, many or no size at all.

CSAREQGVNYGYTF	TGCAGTGCTAGAGAGCAGGGAGTAAACTATGGCTACACCTTC	few	NA	TRBJ1-2	14	TRBV20-1
CASSLAGLPTPYEQYF	TGCGCCAGCAGCTTGGCCGGGCTACCAACTCCCTACGAGCAGTACTTC	NA	NA	TRBJ2-7	16	TRBV5-1
CASSSDPYRNQETQYF	TGTGCCAGCAGCTCGGATCCCTACAGGAACCAAGAGACCCAGTACTTC	few	NA	TRBJ2-5	16	TRBV7-3
CSVAHTVGSTEAFF	TGCAGCGTTGCCCACACAGTTGGTAGCACTGAAGCTTTCTTT	few	NA	TRBJ1-1	14	TRBV29-1
CASRGLTSGRWRELYEQYF	TGTGCCAGCAGGGGCCTGACTAGCGGGAGATGGCGAGAACTTTACGAGCAGTACTTC	few	TRBD2	TRBJ2-7	19	TRBV6-1
CASSLRRGYSYEQYF	TGTGCCAGCAGCTTAAGGAGGGGTTACTCCTACGAGCAGTACTTC	NA	NA	TRBJ2-7	15	TRBV13
CAISEMTSGLNEQFF	TGTGCCATCAGTGAGATGACTAGCGGACTCAATGAGCAGTTCTTC	many	TRBD2	TRBJ2-1	15	TRBV10-3
CASRAPWLGPYEQYF	TGTGCCAGTCGGGCCCCGTGGTTGGGCCCCTACGAGCAGTACTTC	NA	NA	TRBJ2-7	15	TRBV19
CATSDPSGTADTQYF	TGTGCCACCAGTGATCCTAGCGGGACGGCTGATACGCAGTATTTT	NA	TRBD2	TRBJ2-3	15	TRBV24-1
CASSQEILAGVHNEQFF	TGCGCCAGCAGCCAGGAAATACTAGCGGGAGTGCACAATGAGCAGTTCTTC	NA	TRBD2	TRBJ2-1	17	TRBV5-1
CASSIGQVNQPQHF	TGTGCCAGCAGCATCGGACAGGTCAATCAGCCCCAGCATTTT	NA	TRBD1	TRBJ1-5	14	TRBV7-9
CASSAPGTGLTDTQYF	TGTGCCAGCAGCGCACCAGGGACTGGTCTAACAGATACGCAGTATTTT	NA	NA	TRBJ2-3	16	TRBV9
CSVDLSPGRMSGNTIYF	TGCAGCGTTGATCTATCCCCCGGGAGGATGTCTGGAAACACCATATATTTT	many	NA	TRBJ1-3	17	TRBV29-1
CASSRAGAADTQYF	TGCGCCAGCAGCCGGGCGGGAGCGGCAGATACGCAGTATTTT	few	TRBD2	TRBJ2-3	14	TRBV4-1
CASSKSGDRGYEQYF	TGTGCCAGCAGCAAGAGCGGGGACAGGGGATACGAGCAGTACTTC	NA	TRBD1	TRBJ2-7	15	TRBV7-9
CSAENPDLVYEQFF	TGCAGCGCGGAGAACCCCGACCTAGTCTATGAGCAGTTCTTC	few	NA	TRBJ2-1	14	TRBV29-1